These 15 T cell receptor beta chains originate from one sample sequenced in a study of cytomegalovirus exposure and HLA in healthy donors. Primers: 60 Vbeta forward and 13 Jbeta reverse. Libraries were prepared by immunoSEQ multiplex PCR; TCRdb keeps only in-frame clonotypes and omits some of them. Of approximately 200,000 clones listed, roughly four fifths are singletons. The sample was PBMCs. These receptors originate from a girl aged 2 to 9 in good health and CMV-seronegative.

The chain has TRBV9 and TRBJ1-1, with 9 positions matching TRBD1. CDR3 size: 16 residues. CDR1 is SGDLS and CDR2 is YYNGEE in the germline V gene. The V and J ends lost 3 bases and 0 bases, in that order; junction bases with no gene match: 6. CDR3 sequence reads: CASSGPGQGMNTEAFF. CDR3 in DNA: TGTGCCAGCAGCGGCCCGGGACAGGGAATGAACACTGAAGCTTTCTTT.

V usage is TRBV11-2 and J usage is TRBJ2-7; a weak D match, TRBD1 (5 bases). This CDR3 spans 13 amino acids. The germline CDR1 and CDR2 sequences are SGHAT and FQNNGV. The V end lost 5 bases, the J end lost 4 bases, and 12 bases lay between the germline ends. CDR3: CASSLRQNYEQYF. CDR3 coding DNA: TGTGCCAGCAGCCTTAGACAGAATTACGAGCAGTACTTC.

Here the CDR3 DNA reads TGTGCCAGCAGTACCCTGGCGGGCCTCTCCTACGAGCAGTACTTC. It yields the protein CASSTLAGLSYEQYF. The chain combines TRBV27 with TRBJ2-7, with D possibly being TRBD2 (5 bases). V was clipped by 5 bases and J by 0 bases, with 14 bases between them. This CDR3 has 15 residues. Germline lookup yields CDR1 MNHEY and CDR2 SMNVEV (reference sequence).

The chain uses TRBV29-1 and TRBJ2-7; D remains ambiguous. The CDR3 has 13 amino acids. The V end lost 7 bases, the J end lost 0 bases, and 13 bases lay between the germline ends. CDR1 is SQVTM and CDR2 is ANQGSEA in the germline V gene. For the CDR3, the DNA is TGCAGCGCCGCGGTTCACACCTCCTACGAGCAGTACTTC. As protein: CSAAVHTSYEQYF.

The genes are TRBV5-5 and TRBJ1-3; D gene ambiguous. The CDR3 has 13 amino acids. Trimming stripped 4 bases from V and 5 bases from J, with 10 bases between. Germline lookup yields CDR1 SGHKS and CDR2 YYEKEE (reference sequence). The chain's CDR3 is CASSPPVRNTIYF. The DNA of the CDR3 is TGTGCCAGCAGCCCCCCTGTTCGAAACACCATATATTTT.

CDR3 bases: TGTGCCAGCAGCTTGACAGGGGTCGACACTGAAGCTTTCTTT. Translated: CASSLTGVDTEAFF. The chain joins TRBV7-8 to TRBJ1-1, with 8 nucleotides matching TRBD1. The germline CDR1 and CDR2 sequences are SGHVS and FQNEAQ. The CDR3 length is 14 residues. Germline trimming cut 3 bases from V and 3 bases from J; bases unmatched to any gene: 3.

The V and J genes are TRBV6-1 and TRBJ1-4, with a weak D call TRBD1 (6 bases). The CDR3 has 13 residues. With 6 bases removed from V and 4 bases from J, the gap between germline ends came to 9 bases. The germline V gene has CDR1 MNHNS and CDR2 SASEGT. CDR3: CASRAGVNEKLFF. DNA for the CDR3: TGTGCCAGCAGGGCAGGGGTTAATGAAAAACTGTTTTTT.

The J gene is TRBJ1-2, the V gene TRBV5-1, with no clear D. With 0 bases removed from V and 2 bases from J, the gap between germline ends came to 11 bases. Germline values: CDR1 SGHRS, CDR2 YFSETQ. The CDR3 extends over 15 amino acids. The CDR3: CASSLDPNRNYGYTF. The CDR3 coding sequence is TGCGCCAGCAGCTTGGACCCCAACAGAAACTATGGCTACACCTTC.

The J gene is TRBJ1-5, the V gene TRBV16, with 11 bases identical to TRBD1. The CDR3 has 15 residues. V was clipped by 4 bases and J by 6 bases; unmatched bases: 5. Germline CDR1 and CDR2: KGHSY and FQNENV. Here the CDR3 reads CASSLRGQGGQPQHF. The CDR3 nucleotides read TGTGCCAGCAGCCTAAGGGGACAGGGGGGTCAGCCCCAGCATTTT.

The chain recombines TRBV4-1 with TRBJ2-7; 8 positions agree with TRBD2. Germline lookup yields CDR1 MGHRA and CDR2 YSYEKL. V gave up 2 bases and J gave up 5 bases; unmatched junction bases: 8. The CDR3 loop spans 15 amino acids. The CDR3 reads CASSQNPGGVHEQYF. The CDR3 DNA reads as TGCGCCAGCAGCCAAAACCCGGGGGGGGTTCACGAGCAGTACTTC.

The V call is TRBV5-4, the J call TRBJ2-2; D gene unclear. Germline CDR1 and CDR2: SGHNT and YYREEE (reference sequence). CDR3 length equals 12 residues. V was pared by 1 base and J by 8 bases, with 6 bases between. CDR3 DNA sequence: TGTGCCAGCAGCTTGTCTGTGGGGGAGCTGTTTTTT. This translates into CASSLSVGELFF.

This rearrangement joins TRBV7-5 to TRBJ2-5; the table's D gene call, TRBD2, was not cross checked with the DNA. TRBV7-5 is a pseudogene locus. This CDR3 is built from 15 residues. The CDR3 DNA sequence: TGTGCCAGAAGCTTAAAGCGGGAGGGATTTAAGACCCAGTACTTC. Amino acids: CARSLKREGFKTQYF.

The chain carries TRBV2 and TRBJ2-1; 8 bases agree with TRBD1. The CDR3 sequence is 14 residues long. Per the germline V gene, CDR1 is SNHLY and CDR2 is FYNNEI. V dropped 6 bases and J dropped 6; count of bases not matched to a gene: 7. The CDR3 loop reads CASRGRDRFNEQFF. The CDR3 DNA sequence: TGTGCCAGCAGGGGCCGGGACAGGTTCAATGAGCAGTTCTTC.

The chain carries TRBV7-9 and TRBJ2-3, with no clear D. V was trimmed by 7 bases and J by 4 bases, leaving 18 bases between them. This CDR3 is 15 amino acids long. Germline CDR1 reads SEHNR; CDR2 reads FQNEAQ (reference sequence). Here the CDR3 DNA reads TGTGCCAGCATCGAAAAGAGTGGTGTCCCAGATACGCAGTATTTT. It codes for CASIEKSGVPDTQYF.

The J gene is TRBJ2-7, the V gene TRBV11-2, with D possibly being TRBD2 (6 bases). Trimming shortened V by 5 bases and J by 5 bases, and 16 bases separated the two germline ends. CDR3 length: 14 amino acids. Germline V lookup: CDR1 SGHAT, CDR2 FQNNGV. CDR3 coding DNA: TGTGCCAGCAGCACCGGGAGTGGTAGGAACGAGCAGTACTTC. This encodes CASSTGSGRNEQYF.